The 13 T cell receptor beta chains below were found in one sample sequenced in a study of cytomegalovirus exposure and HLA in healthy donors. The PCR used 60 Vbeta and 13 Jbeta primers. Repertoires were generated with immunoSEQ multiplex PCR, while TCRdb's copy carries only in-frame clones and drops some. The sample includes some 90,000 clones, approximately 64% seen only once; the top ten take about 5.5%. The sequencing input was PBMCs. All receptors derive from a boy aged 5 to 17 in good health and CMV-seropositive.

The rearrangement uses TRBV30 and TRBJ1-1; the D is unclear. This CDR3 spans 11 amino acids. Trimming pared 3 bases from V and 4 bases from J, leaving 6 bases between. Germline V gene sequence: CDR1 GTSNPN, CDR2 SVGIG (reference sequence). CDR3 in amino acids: CAWSVSTEAFF. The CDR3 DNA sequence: TGTGCCTGGAGCGTATCCACTGAAGCTTTCTTT.

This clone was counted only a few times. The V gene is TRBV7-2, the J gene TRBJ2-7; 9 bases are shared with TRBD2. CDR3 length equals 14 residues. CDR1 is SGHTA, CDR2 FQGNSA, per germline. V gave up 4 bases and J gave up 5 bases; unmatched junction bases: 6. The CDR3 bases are TGTGCCAGCAGCTCCACTAGCGGGCCCCACGAGCAGTACTTC. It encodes CASSSTSGPHEQYF.

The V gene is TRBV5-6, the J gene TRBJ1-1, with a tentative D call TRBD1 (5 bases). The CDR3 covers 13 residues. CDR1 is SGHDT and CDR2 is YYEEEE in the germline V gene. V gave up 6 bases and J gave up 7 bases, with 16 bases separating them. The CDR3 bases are TGTGCCAGCACCCGAAGGGGTGGTATTGAAGCTTTCTTT. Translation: CASTRRGGIEAFF.

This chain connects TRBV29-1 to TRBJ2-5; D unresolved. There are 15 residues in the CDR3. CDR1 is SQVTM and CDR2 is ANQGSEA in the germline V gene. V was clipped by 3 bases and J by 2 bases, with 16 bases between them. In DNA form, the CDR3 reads TGCAGCGTTGATCGCGGCAGACCCCGTCAAGAGACCCAGTACTTC. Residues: CSVDRGRPRQETQYF.

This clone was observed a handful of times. The CDR3 is CASSQAGTNNEKLFF. CDR3 coding DNA: TGCGCCAGCAGCCAAGCCGGGACAAACAATGAAAAACTGTTTTTT. The chain recombines TRBV4-3 with TRBJ1-4, with D possibly being TRBD1 (6 bases). This CDR3 comprises 15 residues. Trimming removed 1 base from V and 5 bases from J, with 11 bases in between. The germline gives CDR1 LGHNA, CDR2 YSLEER.

This CDR3 reads CASSSRTPRKEQYF. The CDR3 region has the DNA TGTGCCAGCAGTTCCCGGACACCACGGAAAGAGCAGTACTTC. The rearrangement uses TRBV27 and TRBJ2-7, with D possibly being TRBD1 (5 bases). This CDR3 contains 14 residues. CDR1 and CDR2 from the germline V gene are MNHEY and SMNVEV (reference sequence). V dropped 4 bases and J dropped 7 bases, with 17 bases sitting between them.

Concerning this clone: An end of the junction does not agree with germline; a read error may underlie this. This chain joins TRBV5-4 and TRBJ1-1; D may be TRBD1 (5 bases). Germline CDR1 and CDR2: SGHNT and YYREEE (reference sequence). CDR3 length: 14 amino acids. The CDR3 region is CAGSPTRGLTEAFF. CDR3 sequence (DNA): TGTGCCGGCAGCCCGACAAGGGGCTTGACTGAAGCTTTCTTT.

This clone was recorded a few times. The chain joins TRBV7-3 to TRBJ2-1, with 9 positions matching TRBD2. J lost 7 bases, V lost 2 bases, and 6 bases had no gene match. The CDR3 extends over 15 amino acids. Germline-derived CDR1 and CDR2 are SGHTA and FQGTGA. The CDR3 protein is CASSLSGGLANEQFF. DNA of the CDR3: TGTGCCAGCAGCTTATCTGGTGGACTAGCGAATGAGCAGTTCTTC.

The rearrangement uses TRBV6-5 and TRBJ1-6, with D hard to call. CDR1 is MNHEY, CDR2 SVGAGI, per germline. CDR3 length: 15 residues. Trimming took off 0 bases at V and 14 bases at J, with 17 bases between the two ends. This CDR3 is CASSYSGPRGESLHF. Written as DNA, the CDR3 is TGTGCCAGCAGTTACTCAGGGCCTCGGGGAGAATCCCTCCACTTT.

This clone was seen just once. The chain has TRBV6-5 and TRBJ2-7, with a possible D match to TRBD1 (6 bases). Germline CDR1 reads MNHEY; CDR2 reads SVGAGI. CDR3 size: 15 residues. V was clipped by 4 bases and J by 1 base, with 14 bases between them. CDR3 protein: CASSSWTDISYEQYF. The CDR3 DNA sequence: TGTGCCAGCAGTTCGTGGACAGATATTTCCTACGAGCAGTACTTC.

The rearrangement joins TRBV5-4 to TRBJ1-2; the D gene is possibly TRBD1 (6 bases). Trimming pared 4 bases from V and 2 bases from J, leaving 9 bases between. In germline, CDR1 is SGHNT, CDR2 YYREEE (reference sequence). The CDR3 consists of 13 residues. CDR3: CASSVDRNYGYTF. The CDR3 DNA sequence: TGTGCCAGCAGCGTAGACAGGAACTATGGCTACACCTTC.

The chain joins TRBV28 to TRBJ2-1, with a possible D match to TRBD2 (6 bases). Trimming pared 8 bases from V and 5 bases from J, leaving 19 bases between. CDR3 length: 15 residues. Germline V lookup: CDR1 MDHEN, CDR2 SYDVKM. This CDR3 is CASGLVGGGHNEQFF. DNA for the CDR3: TGTGCCAGCGGGTTGGTGGGGGGAGGCCACAATGAGCAGTTCTTC. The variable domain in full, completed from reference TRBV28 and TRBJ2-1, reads DVKVTQSSRYLVKRTGEKVFLECVQDMDHENMFWYRQDPGLGLRLIYFSYDVKMKEKGDIPEGYSVSREKKERFSLILESASTNQTSMYLCASGLVGGGHNEQFFGPGTRLTVL.

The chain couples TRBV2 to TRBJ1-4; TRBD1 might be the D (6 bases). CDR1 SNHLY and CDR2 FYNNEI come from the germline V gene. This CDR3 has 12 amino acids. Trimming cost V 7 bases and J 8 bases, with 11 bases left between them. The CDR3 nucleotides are TGTGCCAGCACCGGACAGCTAGAAAAACTGTTTTTT. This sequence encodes CASTGQLEKLFF.